This entry lists 23 T cell receptor beta chains sequenced from one sample in a study of cytomegalovirus exposure and HLA in healthy donors. Researchers ran the PCR with 60 Vbeta and 13 Jbeta primers. Repertoires were generated with immunoSEQ multiplex PCR, while TCRdb's copy carries only in-frame clones and drops some. Among 85,000 to 100,000 clones listed, roughly 77% were seen once. The sample was PBMCs. These receptors all stem from a man aged 25-40 years in good health and CMV-seronegative.

This chain links TRBV27 with TRBJ2-5; the match to TRBD1 covers 10 bases. CDR1 and CDR2 (germline): MNHEY, SMNVEV (reference sequence). The CDR3 is 12 residues long. The V gene end was trimmed by 6 bases and the J gene end by 7 bases; junction bases not matched to a gene: 2. The chain's CDR3 is CASRRTGGTQYF. CDR3 DNA sequence: TGTGCCAGCAGACGGACAGGGGGGACCCAGTACTTC.

J is TRBJ2-4 and V is TRBV30, with TRBD2 matching 11 bases. Germline trimming cut 2 bases from V and 6 bases from J; bases unmatched to any gene: 9. Looked up from germline, CDR1 is GTSNPN and CDR2 is SVGIG (reference sequence). The CDR3 length is 16 residues. CDR3 DNA: TGTGCCTGGAGTTTTGGGACTAGCGGAGGGAGAAACATTCAGTACTTC. Protein sequence: CAWSFGTSGGRNIQYF. Combining the CDR3 with reference TRBV30 and TRBJ2-4 gives the whole variable domain SQTIHQWPATLVQPVGSPLSLECTVEGTSNPNLYWYRQAAGRGLQLLFYSVGIGQISSEVPQNLSASRPQDRQFILSSKKLLLSDSGFYLCAWSFGTSGGRNIQYFGAGTRLSVL.

This rearrangement joins TRBV6-1 to TRBJ1-4; 7 positions agree with TRBD1. CDR3 length: 14 residues. V lost 7 bases, J lost 7 bases, and 9 bases stayed unmatched. Per the germline V gene, CDR1 is MNHNS and CDR2 is SASEGT. The CDR3 DNA reads as TGTGCCAGCACAAAAACAGGGGAATTTGAAAAACTGTTTTTT. Its protein is CASTKTGEFEKLFF.

V and J are TRBV11-2 and TRBJ2-5; weak D call: TRBD2 (6 bases). From germline, CDR1 is SGHAT and CDR2 FQNNGV. The CDR3 spans 15 residues. V shed 5 bases and J shed 1 base, with 14 bases lying between them. This chain's CDR3 is CASSPGTVRQETQYF. The DNA for the CDR3 is TGTGCCAGCAGCCCGGGGACTGTCCGCCAAGAGACCCAGTACTTC.

The chain carries TRBV12-5 and TRBJ2-2; TRBD1 agrees at 8 bases. The CDR3 sequence is 17 residues long. Losses at the gene ends were 2 bases for V and 1 base for J; bases not matched to a gene: 6. Germline V gives CDR1 LGHNT, CDR2 FRNRAP. The CDR3 bases are TGTGCTAGTGGTTTGATCCTCGGGACAGGGAACACCGGGGAGCTGTTTTTT. Protein sequence: CASGLILGTGNTGELFF.

The CDR3 reads CASSSHGVSGNTIYF. DNA of the CDR3: TGTGCCAGCAGCTCCCACGGGGTCTCTGGAAACACCATATATTTT. The chain combines TRBV7-9 with TRBJ1-3; D ambiguous. Trimming left V 4 bases short and J 0 bases short, with 10 bases between. The CDR3 has 15 amino acids. CDR1 SEHNR and CDR2 FQNEAQ come from the germline V gene (reference sequence). The whole variable domain, remainder taken from reference TRBV7-9 and TRBJ1-3, is DTGVSQNPRHKITKRGQNVTFRCDPISEHNRLYWYRQTLGQGPEFLTYFQNEAQLEKSRLLSDRFSAERPKGSFSTLEIQRTEQGDSAMYLCASSSHGVSGNTIYFGEGSWLTVV.

The chain uses TRBV5-4 and TRBJ2-1, with 7 nucleotides matching TRBD2. Germline V gives CDR1 SGHNT, CDR2 YYREEE (reference sequence). Trimming removed 1 base from V and 1 base from J; junction bases left unmatched: 2. The CDR3 length is 15 residues. The CDR3 nucleotides are TGTGCCAGCAGCTTGCAGCGGGGTTCCTACAATGAGCAGTTCTTC. This encodes CASSLQRGSYNEQFF.

The chain couples TRBV6-4 to TRBJ2-1, with 9 nucleotides matching TRBD2. The V gene end was trimmed by 2 bases and the J gene end by 8 bases; junction bases not matched to a gene: 7. This CDR3 is 15 amino acids long. The germline CDR1 and CDR2 sequences are MRHNA and SNTAGT. The DNA for the CDR3 is TGTGCCAGCAGTGACGGGGCGGGAGGGCACGATGAGCAGTTCTTC. Protein product: CASSDGAGGHDEQFF.

V gene TRBV4-2 combines with J gene TRBJ2-1; possibly TRBD2 for D (6 bases). The V end was cut by 3 bases, the J end by 6 bases, with 6 bases between. Germline assignment: CDR1 LGHNA and CDR2 YNFKEQ. The CDR3 spans 12 residues. DNA of the CDR3: TGTGCCAGCAGCCAGGGGGGCAATGAGCAGTTCTTC. This codes for CASSQGGNEQFF.

This chain links TRBV6-6 with TRBJ2-7; D ambiguous. CDR3 length: 16 residues. Trimming took 4 bases from V and 6 from J, leaving 22 bases between them. The germline CDR1 and CDR2 sequences are MNHNY and SVGAGI (reference sequence). CDR3 residues: CASSSQASEVGSEQYF. CDR3 DNA: TGTGCCAGCAGTTCCCAAGCTTCCGAGGTTGGCTCCGAGCAGTACTTC.

The V call is TRBV7-2, the J call TRBJ2-7, with 7 bases that match TRBD2. The V gene end was trimmed by 0 bases and the J gene end by 7 bases; junction bases not matched to a gene: 3. This CDR3 is built from 13 residues. Looked up from germline, CDR1 is SGHTA and CDR2 is FQGNSA. The CDR3 region is CASSLARGGEQYF. The CDR3 nucleotides are TGTGCCAGCAGCTTAGCTCGCGGGGGAGAGCAGTACTTC.

As DNA, the CDR3 is TGCGCCAGCACCAGTCAGGGGTCCGAGCAGTACTTC. Translated: CASTSQGSEQYF. This chain joins TRBV5-1 and TRBJ2-7, with D possibly TRBD1 on 6 matching bases. CDR3 length: 12 residues. V was shortened by 6 bases and J by 6 bases, with 13 bases between the two germline ends. Germline V lookup: CDR1 SGHRS, CDR2 YFSETQ.

This chain connects TRBV4-2 to TRBJ2-3; TRBD2 matches at 10 bases. From germline, CDR1 is LGHNA and CDR2 YNFKEQ. V lost 2 bases, J lost 4 bases, and 12 bases stayed unmatched. This CDR3 is 18 amino acids long. CDR3 sequence (DNA): TGTGCCAGCAGCCAAAGAGGGCCTAGCGGGAGAATATCAGATACGCAGTATTTT. It encodes CASSQRGPSGRISDTQYF.

The rearrangement links TRBV7-9 to TRBJ1-1, with TRBD1 identical over 9 bases. Germline loops: CDR1 SEHNR, CDR2 FQNEAQ (reference sequence). J lost 1 base, V lost 1 base, and 10 bases had no gene match. The CDR3 has 18 residues. The chain's CDR3 is CASSLGLWTGASNTEAFF. The CDR3 nucleotides read TGTGCCAGCAGCTTAGGGCTTTGGACAGGGGCGTCGAACACTGAAGCTTTCTTT.

J is TRBJ2-3 and V is TRBV5-6; D is unclear. The CDR3 length is 16 residues. V was pared by 1 base and J by 4 bases, with 16 bases between. Looked up from germline, CDR1 is SGHDT and CDR2 is YYEEEE. CDR3 amino acids: CASSLLPQGASDTQYF. The CDR3 bases are TGTGCCAGCAGCTTGTTGCCGCAAGGAGCTTCAGATACGCAGTATTTT.

This rearrangement joins TRBV19 to TRBJ1-2; 9 bases agree with TRBD1. V lost 6 bases to trimming and J lost 6 bases; unmatched junction nucleotides: 5. The germline V gene encodes CDR1 LNHDA and CDR2 SQIVND (reference sequence). This CDR3 comprises 13 residues. For the CDR3, the DNA is TGTGCCAGTAGACAAACAGGGGGCGATGGCTACACCTTC. It yields the protein CASRQTGGDGYTF.

The chain couples TRBV14 to TRBJ2-5, with a tentative D call TRBD2 (6 bases). CDR3 length: 16 residues. Germline V gene sequence: CDR1 SGHDN, CDR2 FVKESK. V dropped 1 base and J dropped 5 bases, with 17 bases sitting between them. The CDR3 protein is CASSQGIREVGETQYF. CDR3 coding DNA: TGTGCCAGCAGCCAAGGGATAAGGGAGGTAGGGGAGACCCAGTACTTC.

This chain uses TRBV4-1 with TRBJ1-1; D remains ambiguous. This CDR3 contains 13 residues. The V end lost 0 bases, the J end lost 2 bases, and 4 bases lay between the germline ends. Germline assignment: CDR1 MGHRA and CDR2 YSYEKL. In DNA, the CDR3 is TGCGCCAGCAGCCAAGATTTAAACACTGAAGCTTTCTTT. Amino acid sequence: CASSQDLNTEAFF.

The V and J genes are TRBV11-3 and TRBJ2-2, with TRBD2 matching 7 bases. CDR3 size: 15 residues. The ends lost 1 base at V and 6 bases at J; junction bases unmatched: 5. CDR1 is SGHNT, CDR2 YENEEA, per germline. The CDR3 spells CASSLGFAGAGELFF. The DNA of the CDR3 is TGTGCCAGCAGCTTAGGCTTTGCGGGGGCCGGGGAGCTGTTTTTT.

This clone was observed a handful of times. The chain combines TRBV28 with TRBJ2-5; tentative D call: TRBD1 (6 bases). The CDR3 runs to 13 residues. CDR1 is MDHEN and CDR2 is SYDVKM in the germline V gene. Between the trimmed V and J ends, which lost 3 bases and 5 bases, there was a span of 10 bases. As DNA, the CDR3 is TGTGCCAGCAGTTTTTCAGGGGATGAGACCCAGTACTTC. Its protein product is CASSFSGDETQYF.

This clone is a singleton in its sample. This sequence joins TRBV7-6 and TRBJ2-2; 11 bases fit TRBD2. The CDR3 has 16 amino acids. Germline V lookup: CDR1 SGHVS, CDR2 FNYEAQ. V lost 5 bases, J lost 0 bases, and 2 bases stayed unmatched. CDR3 nucleotide sequence: TGTGCCAGCAGCCCGGGACTAGCGGCGAACACCGGGGAGCTGTTTTTT. This codes for CASSPGLAANTGELFF.

Notes on this clone: Other nucleotide sequences in the sample specify the same CDR3. J is TRBJ2-5 and V is TRBV2; D is ambiguous. CDR1 and CDR2 from the germline V gene are SNHLY and FYNNEI. The V end was cut by 2 bases, the J end by 3 bases, with 7 bases between. The CDR3 is 13 amino acids. The DNA for the CDR3 is TGTGCCAGCAGTGAATCTGTAAAAGAGACCCAGTACTTC. It codes for CASSESVKETQYF.

The V call is TRBV29-1, the J call TRBJ2-7; D is possibly TRBD1 (6 bases). The length of the CDR3 is 13 residues. Trimming cost V 5 bases and J 5 bases, with 16 bases left between them. Germline V gene lookup returns CDR1 SQVTM and CDR2 ANQGSEA. The CDR3 loop reads CSVPGQGRNEQYF. DNA of the CDR3: TGCAGCGTTCCGGGTCAGGGGAGAAACGAGCAGTACTTC.